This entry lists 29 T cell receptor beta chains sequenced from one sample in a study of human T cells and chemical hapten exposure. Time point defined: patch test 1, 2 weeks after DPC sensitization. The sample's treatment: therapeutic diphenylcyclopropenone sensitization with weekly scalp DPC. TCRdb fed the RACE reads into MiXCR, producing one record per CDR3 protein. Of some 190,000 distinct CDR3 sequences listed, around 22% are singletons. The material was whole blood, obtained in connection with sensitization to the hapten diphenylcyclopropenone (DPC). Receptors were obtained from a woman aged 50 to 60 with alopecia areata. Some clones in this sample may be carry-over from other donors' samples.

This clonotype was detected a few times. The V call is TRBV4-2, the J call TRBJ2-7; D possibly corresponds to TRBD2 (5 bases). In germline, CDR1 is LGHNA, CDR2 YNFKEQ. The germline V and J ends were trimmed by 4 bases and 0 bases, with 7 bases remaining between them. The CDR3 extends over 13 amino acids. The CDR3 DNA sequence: TGTGCCAGCAGCCGGGAGTACTCCTACGAGCAGTACTTC. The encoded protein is CASSREYSYEQYF.

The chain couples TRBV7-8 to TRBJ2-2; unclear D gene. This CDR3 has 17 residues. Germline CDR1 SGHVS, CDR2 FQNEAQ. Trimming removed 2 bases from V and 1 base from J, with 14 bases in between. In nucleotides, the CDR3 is TGTGCCAGCAGCTTAATATCGTTGGCGCAGAACACCGGGGAGCTGTTTTTT. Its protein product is CASSLISLAQNTGELFF.

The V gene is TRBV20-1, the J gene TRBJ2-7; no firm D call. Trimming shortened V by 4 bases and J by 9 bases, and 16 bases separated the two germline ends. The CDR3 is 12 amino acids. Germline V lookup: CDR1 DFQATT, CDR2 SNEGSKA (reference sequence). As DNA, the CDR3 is TGCAGTGCTATACAAGGGCCGTTTTTGCAGTACTTC. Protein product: CSAIQGPFLQYF.

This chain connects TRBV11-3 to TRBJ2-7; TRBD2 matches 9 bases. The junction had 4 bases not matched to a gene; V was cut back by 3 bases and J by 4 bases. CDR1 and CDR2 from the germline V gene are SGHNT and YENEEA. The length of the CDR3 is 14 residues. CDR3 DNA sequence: TGTGCCAGCAGCTTGGGACTAGCCCTATACGAGCAGTACTTC. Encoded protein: CASSLGLALYEQYF.

CDR3 region: CASRSRVSGNTIYF. CDR3 DNA: TGTGCCAGCAGGTCCAGGGTTTCTGGAAACACCATATATTTT. This rearrangement joins TRBV7-9 to TRBJ1-3; tentatively, D is TRBD1 (5 bases). V gave up 6 bases and J gave up 1 base, with 10 bases separating them. Germline V gene lookup returns CDR1 SEHNR and CDR2 FQNEAQ (reference sequence). The CDR3 is 14 amino acids. The variable domain in full, with the rest retrieved from reference TRBV7-9 and TRBJ1-3, is DTGVSQNPRHKITKRGQNVTFRCDPISEHNRLYWYRQTLGQGPEFLTYFQNEAQLEKSRLLSDRFSAERPKGSFSTLEIQRTEQGDSAMYLCASRSRVSGNTIYFGEGSWLTVV.

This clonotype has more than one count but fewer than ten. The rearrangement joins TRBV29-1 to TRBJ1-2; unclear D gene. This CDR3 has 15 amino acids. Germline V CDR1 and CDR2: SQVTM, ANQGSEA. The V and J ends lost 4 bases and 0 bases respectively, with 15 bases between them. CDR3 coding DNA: TGCAGCGTTGCCCCTAGACTGAGAACTAACTATGGCTACACCTTC. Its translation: CSVAPRLRTNYGYTF.

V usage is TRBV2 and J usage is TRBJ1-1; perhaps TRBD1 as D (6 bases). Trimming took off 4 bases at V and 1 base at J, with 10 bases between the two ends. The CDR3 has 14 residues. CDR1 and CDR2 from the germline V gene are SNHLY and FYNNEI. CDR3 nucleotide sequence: TGTGCCAGCAGTGGACCACAGGGGAACACTGAAGCTTTCTTT. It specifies CASSGPQGNTEAFF.

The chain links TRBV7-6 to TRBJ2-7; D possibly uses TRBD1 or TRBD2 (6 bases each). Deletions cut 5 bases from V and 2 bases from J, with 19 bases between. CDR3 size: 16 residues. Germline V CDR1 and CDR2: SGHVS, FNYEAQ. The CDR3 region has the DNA TGTGCCAGCAGCCAGGGGTCGGGGGTCCCCACCTACGAGCAGTACTTC. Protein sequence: CASSQGSGVPTYEQYF.

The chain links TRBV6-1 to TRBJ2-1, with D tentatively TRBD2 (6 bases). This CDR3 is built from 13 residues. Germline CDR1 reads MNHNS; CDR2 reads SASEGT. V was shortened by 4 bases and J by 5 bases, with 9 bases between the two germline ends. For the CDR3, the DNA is TGTGCCAGCAGTGCGGGACTGAACAATGAGCAGTTCTTC. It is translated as CASSAGLNNEQFF.

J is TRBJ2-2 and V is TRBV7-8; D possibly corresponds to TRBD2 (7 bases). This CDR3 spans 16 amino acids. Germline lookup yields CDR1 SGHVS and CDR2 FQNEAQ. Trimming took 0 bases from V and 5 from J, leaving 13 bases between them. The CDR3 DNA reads TGTGCCAGCAGCTTAGCGCTGGGGGGGCGGACCGGGGAGCTGTTTTTT. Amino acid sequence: CASSLALGGRTGELFF.

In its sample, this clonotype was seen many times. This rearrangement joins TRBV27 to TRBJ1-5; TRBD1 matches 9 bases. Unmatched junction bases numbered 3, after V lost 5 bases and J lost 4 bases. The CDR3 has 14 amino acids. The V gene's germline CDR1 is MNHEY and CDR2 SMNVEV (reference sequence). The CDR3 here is CASSIGTGNQPQHF. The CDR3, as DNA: TGTGCCAGCAGTATAGGGACAGGGAATCAGCCCCAGCATTTT.

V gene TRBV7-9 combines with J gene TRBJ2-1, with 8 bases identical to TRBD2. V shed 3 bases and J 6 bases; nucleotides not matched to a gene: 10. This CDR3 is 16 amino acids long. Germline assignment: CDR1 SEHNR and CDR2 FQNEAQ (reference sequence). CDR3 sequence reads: CASSLREVNPSNEQFF. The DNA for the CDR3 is TGTGCCAGCAGCTTGCGGGAGGTCAACCCATCCAATGAGCAGTTCTTC.

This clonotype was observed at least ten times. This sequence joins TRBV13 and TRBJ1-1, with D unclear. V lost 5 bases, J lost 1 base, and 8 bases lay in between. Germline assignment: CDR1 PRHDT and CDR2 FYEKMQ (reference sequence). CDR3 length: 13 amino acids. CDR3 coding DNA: TGTGCCAGCAGCCGTCCTGAGAACACTGAAGCTTTCTTT. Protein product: CASSRPENTEAFF. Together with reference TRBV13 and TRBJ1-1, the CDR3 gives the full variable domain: AAGVIQSPRHLIKEKRETATLKCYPIPRHDTVYWYQQGPGQDPQFLISFYEKMQSDKGSIPDRFSAQQFSDYHSELNMSSLELGDSALYFCASSRPENTEAFFGQGTRLTVV.

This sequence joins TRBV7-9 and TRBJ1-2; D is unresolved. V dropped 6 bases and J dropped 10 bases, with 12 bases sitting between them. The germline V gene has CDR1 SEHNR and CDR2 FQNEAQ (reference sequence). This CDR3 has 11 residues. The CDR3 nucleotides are TGTGCCAGCAGTCGTCAGAACGACTACACCTTC. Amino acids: CASSRQNDYTF.

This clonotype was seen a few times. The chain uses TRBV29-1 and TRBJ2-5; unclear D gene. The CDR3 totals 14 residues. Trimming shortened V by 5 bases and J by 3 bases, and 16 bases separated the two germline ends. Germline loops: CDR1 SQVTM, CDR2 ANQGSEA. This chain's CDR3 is CSVQPRLKEETQYF. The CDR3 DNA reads TGCAGCGTTCAACCGCGGCTAAAGGAAGAGACCCAGTACTTC.

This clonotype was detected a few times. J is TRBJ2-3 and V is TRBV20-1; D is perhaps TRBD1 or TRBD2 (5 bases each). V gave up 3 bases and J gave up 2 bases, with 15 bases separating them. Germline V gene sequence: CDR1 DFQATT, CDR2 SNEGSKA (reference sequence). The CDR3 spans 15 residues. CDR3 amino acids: CSASNPGTLTDTQYF. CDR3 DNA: TGCAGTGCTAGTAATCCAGGGACCCTCACAGATACGCAGTATTTT.

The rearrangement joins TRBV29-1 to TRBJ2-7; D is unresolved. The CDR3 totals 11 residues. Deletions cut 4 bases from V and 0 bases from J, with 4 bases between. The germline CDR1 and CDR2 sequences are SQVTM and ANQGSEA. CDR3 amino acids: CSVGSSYEQYF. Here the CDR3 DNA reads TGCAGCGTTGGAAGCTCCTACGAGCAGTACTTC.

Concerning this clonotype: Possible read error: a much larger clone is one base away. CDR3 bases: TGTGTCATCAGCCAGAGACATGAGCAGTTCTTC. Residues: CVISQRHEQFF. This chain connects TRBV10-3 to TRBJ2-1; no clear D. The CDR3 is 11 amino acids. The germline V gene encodes CDR1 ENHRY and CDR2 SYGVKD.

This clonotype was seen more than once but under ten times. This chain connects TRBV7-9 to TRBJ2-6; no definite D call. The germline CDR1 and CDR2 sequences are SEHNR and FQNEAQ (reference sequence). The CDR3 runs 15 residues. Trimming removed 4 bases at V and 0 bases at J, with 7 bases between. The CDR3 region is CASSSSNSGANVLTF. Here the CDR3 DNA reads TGTGCCAGCAGCTCGAGCAACTCTGGGGCCAACGTCCTGACTTTC.

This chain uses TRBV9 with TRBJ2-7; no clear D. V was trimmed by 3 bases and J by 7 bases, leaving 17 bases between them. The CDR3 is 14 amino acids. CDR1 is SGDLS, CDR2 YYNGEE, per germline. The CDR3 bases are TGTGCCAGCAGCGCGGTCGCGGCCGGTGGGGAGCAGTACTTC. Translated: CASSAVAAGGEQYF. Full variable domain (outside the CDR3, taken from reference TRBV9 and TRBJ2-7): DSGVTQTPKHLITATGQRVTLRCSPRSGDLSVYWYQQSLDQGLQFLIQYYNGEERAKGNILERFSAQQFPDLHSELNLSSLELGDSALYFCASSAVAAGGEQYFGPGTRLTVT.

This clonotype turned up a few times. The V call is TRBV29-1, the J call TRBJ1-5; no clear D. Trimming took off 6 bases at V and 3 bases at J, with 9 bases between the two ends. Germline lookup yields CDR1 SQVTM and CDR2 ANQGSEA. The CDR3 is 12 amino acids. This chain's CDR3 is CSVGQPNQPQHF. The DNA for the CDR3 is TGCAGCGTAGGGCAGCCCAATCAGCCCCAGCATTTT.

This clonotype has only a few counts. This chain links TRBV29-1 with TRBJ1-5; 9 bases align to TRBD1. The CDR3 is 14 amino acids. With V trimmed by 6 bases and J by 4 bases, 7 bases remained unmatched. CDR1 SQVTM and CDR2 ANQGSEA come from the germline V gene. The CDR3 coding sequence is TGCAGCGTGCAAGGACAGGGGAGGAATCAGCCCCAGCATTTT. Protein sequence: CSVQGQGRNQPQHF.

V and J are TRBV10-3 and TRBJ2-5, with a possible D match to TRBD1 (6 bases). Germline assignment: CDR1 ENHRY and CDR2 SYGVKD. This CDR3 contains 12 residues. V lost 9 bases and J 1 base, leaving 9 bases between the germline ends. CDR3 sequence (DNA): TGTGCCATAAGGGGGATCCAAGAGACCCAGTACTTC. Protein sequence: CAIRGIQETQYF.

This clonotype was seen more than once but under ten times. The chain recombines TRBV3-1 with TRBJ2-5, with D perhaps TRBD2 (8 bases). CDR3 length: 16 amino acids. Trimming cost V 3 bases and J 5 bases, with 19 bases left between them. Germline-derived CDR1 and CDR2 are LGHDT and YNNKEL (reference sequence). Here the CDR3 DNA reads TGTGCCAGCAGCCATTCGGATAGCGGGACAGTGGAGACCCAGTACTTC. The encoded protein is CASSHSDSGTVETQYF.

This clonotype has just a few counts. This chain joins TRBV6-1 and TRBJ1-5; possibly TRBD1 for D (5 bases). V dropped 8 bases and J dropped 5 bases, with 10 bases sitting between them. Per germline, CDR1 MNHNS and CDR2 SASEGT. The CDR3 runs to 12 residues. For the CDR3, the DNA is TGTGCCAGCGCGGACAAAGATCAGCCCCAGCATTTT. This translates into CASADKDQPQHF.

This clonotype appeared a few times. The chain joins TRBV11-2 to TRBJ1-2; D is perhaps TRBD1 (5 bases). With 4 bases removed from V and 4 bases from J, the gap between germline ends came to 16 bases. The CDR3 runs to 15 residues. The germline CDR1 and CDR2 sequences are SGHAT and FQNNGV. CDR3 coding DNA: TGTGCCAGCAGCTCCCGAGGGGCCAGTTCCTATGGCTACACCTTC. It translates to CASSSRGASSYGYTF.

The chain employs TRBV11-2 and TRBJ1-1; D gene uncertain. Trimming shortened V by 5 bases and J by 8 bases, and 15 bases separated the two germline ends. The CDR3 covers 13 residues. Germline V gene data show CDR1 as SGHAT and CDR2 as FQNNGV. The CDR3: CASSVERLSEAFF. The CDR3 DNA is TGTGCCAGCAGCGTTGAAAGGCTGTCCGAAGCTTTCTTT.

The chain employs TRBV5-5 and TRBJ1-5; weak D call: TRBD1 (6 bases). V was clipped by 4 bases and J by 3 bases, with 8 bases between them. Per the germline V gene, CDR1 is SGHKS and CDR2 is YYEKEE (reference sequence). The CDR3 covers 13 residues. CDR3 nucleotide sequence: TGTGCCAGCAGCGAGGGGGACAATCAGCCCCAGCATTTT. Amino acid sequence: CASSEGDNQPQHF. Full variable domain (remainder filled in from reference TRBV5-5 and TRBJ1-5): DAGVTQSPTHLIKTRGQQVTLRCSPISGHKSVSWYQQVLGQGPQFIFQYYEKEERGRGNFPDRFSARQFPNYSSELNVNALLLGDSALYLCASSEGDNQPQHFGDGTRLSIL.

This CDR3 reads CASSQDLVEQFF. CDR3 coding DNA: TGCGCCAGCAGCCAAGATCTCGTTGAGCAGTTCTTC. The V gene is TRBV4-1, the J gene TRBJ2-1, with D uncertain. The V end was cut by 0 bases, the J end by 9 bases, with 6 bases between. The CDR3 has 12 residues. Germline values: CDR1 MGHRA, CDR2 YSYEKL.